This is a list of T cell receptor beta chains from one sample in a study of blood T cells in healthy people across ages. TCRdb re-called the 5' RACE reads with MiXCR, one entry per CDR3 protein. Of 800,000 to 950,000 distinct CDR3 sequences in the sample, 25% to 35% are singletons; the top ten hold approximately 10%. Another study also made use of these data, one on T cells of mothers and their children.

Specimen: blood. Receptors originate from a middle-aged woman in good health. Each CDR3 is given with its conserved first and last residue. Fields, in order: clone size, V gene, D gene, J gene, CDR3 protein, CDR3 DNA. A D gene is named only where the DNA matches it firmly. Expanded clones are given a class, and other clones once, few, many or no size at all.

size: many; V: TRBV28; D: .; J: TRBJ2-7; CDR3: CASRTDRARGGGGYEQYF; DNA: TGTGCCAGCAGAACCGACAGGGCCCGGGGCGGGGGTGGCTACGAGCAGTACTTC
size: .; V: TRBV3-1; D: TRBD2; J: TRBJ2-1; CDR3: CASSPLAGGQNEQFF; DNA: TGTGCCAGCAGCCCTCTGGCGGGAGGGCAGAATGAGCAGTTCTTC
size: many; V: TRBV7-2; D: .; J: TRBJ2-1; CDR3: CASSLDGGYNEQFF; DNA: TGTGCCAGCAGCTTAGACGGAGGCTACAATGAGCAGTTCTTC
size: many; V: TRBV12-3/TRBV12-4; D: TRBD2; J: TRBJ2-1; CDR3: CASSLGTSGNEQFF; DNA: TGTGCCAGCAGTTTAGGGACTAGCGGCAATGAGCAGTTCTTC
size: few; V: TRBV5-4; D: TRBD2; J: TRBJ2-1; CDR3: CASSYPPLAGLQLMYNEQFF; DNA: TGTGCCAGCAGTTATCCCCCACTAGCGGGCCTCCAACTTATGTACAATGAGCAGTTCTTC
size: many; V: TRBV20-1; D: .; J: TRBJ2-3; CDR3: CSARVPGTDTQYF; DNA: TGCAGTGCTAGAGTTCCGGGCACAGATACGCAGTATTTT
size: few; V: TRBV28; D: .; J: TRBJ2-7; CDR3: CASSLTTGPNSYEQYF; DNA: TGTGCCAGCAGTCTAACGACAGGACCCAACTCCTACGAGCAGTACTTC
size: few; V: TRBV7-2; D: .; J: TRBJ2-5; CDR3: CASRPPVGETQYF; DNA: TGTGCCAGCAGGCCCCCCGTAGGCGAGACCCAGTACTTC
size: few; V: TRBV21-1; D: .; J: TRBJ2-7; CDR3: CASSKGTGDSYEQYF; DNA: TGTGCCAGCAGCAAAGGGACAGGGGACTCCTACGAGCAGTACTTC
size: few; V: TRBV28; D: TRBD2; J: TRBJ2-1; CDR3: CASSSSTSGGLWNEQFF; DNA: TGTGCCAGCAGTTCCTCGACTAGCGGGGGCCTATGGAATGAGCAGTTCTTC
size: few; V: TRBV29-1; D: TRBD1; J: TRBJ2-1; CDR3: CSVLGQGHDYSYNEQFF; DNA: TGCAGCGTCCTGGGACAGGGCCACGACTACTCCTACAATGAGCAGTTCTTC
size: many; V: TRBV15; D: .; J: TRBJ2-7; CDR3: CATSREGQSSYEQYF; DNA: TGTGCCACCAGCAGAGAAGGACAGAGCTCCTACGAGCAGTACTTC
size: .; V: TRBV29-1; D: .; J: TRBJ1-2; CDR3: CSVAGADGYTF; DNA: TGCAGCGTTGCCGGGGCAGATGGCTACACCTTC
size: .; V: TRBV20-1; D: .; J: TRBJ1-2; CDR3: CSASWWLTGGGVDYGYTF; DNA: TGCAGTGCTAGTTGGTGGCTCACGGGCGGAGGAGTGGACTATGGCTACACCTTC
size: many; V: TRBV7-9; D: .; J: TRBJ2-7; CDR3: CASSRAPITYEQYF; DNA: TGTGCCAGCAGTCGAGCACCGATCACCTACGAGCAGTACTTC
size: .; V: TRBV2; D: TRBD1; J: TRBJ2-3; CDR3: CASSVGQSNTDTQYF; DNA: TGTGCCAGCAGTGTGGGACAGAGCAACACAGATACGCAGTATTTT
size: many; V: TRBV12-3/TRBV12-4; D: .; J: TRBJ2-7; CDR3: CASSYTGQQYF; DNA: TGTGCCAGCAGTTATACGGGACAGCAGTACTTC
size: many; V: TRBV28; D: TRBD2; J: TRBJ2-1; CDR3: CASSPLPTSGVEQFF; DNA: TGTGCCAGCAGTCCCCTTCCCACTAGCGGGGTTGAGCAGTTCTTC
size: many; V: TRBV5-1; D: .; J: TRBJ2-1; CDR3: CASSSRGGNEQFF; DNA: TGCGCCAGCAGCTCCAGGGGGGGGAATGAGCAGTTCTTC
size: .; V: TRBV5-8; D: .; J: TRBJ2-5; CDR3: CASSLGSRGIQETQYF; DNA: TGTGCCAGCAGCTTGGGTAGCAGGGGAATCCAAGAGACCCAGTACTTC
size: .; V: TRBV20-1; D: .; J: TRBJ1-5; CDR3: CSARASMYQPQHF; DNA: TGCAGTGCTAGAGCCAGTATGTATCAGCCCCAGCATTTT
size: few; V: TRBV30; D: .; J: TRBJ2-7; CDR3: CAWSGRRGSEQYF; DNA: TGTGCCTGGAGTGGGCGGCGGGGTAGCGAGCAGTACTTC
size: .; V: TRBV27; D: .; J: TRBJ1-1; CDR3: CASSPNPGGDTEAFF; DNA: TGTGCCAGCAGTCCAAACCCCGGGGGGGACACTGAAGCTTTCTTT
size: few; V: TRBV24-1; D: TRBD1; J: TRBJ2-3; CDR3: CATSEYGQDSTDTQYF; DNA: TGTGCCACCAGTGAGTACGGACAGGATAGCACAGATACGCAGTATTTT
size: once; V: TRBV7-3; D: TRBD1; J: TRBJ1-4; CDR3: CAGSLAGGEKLFF; DNA: TGTGCCGGCAGCTTAGCAGGGGGTGAAAAACTGTTTTTT
size: .; V: TRBV20-1; D: .; J: TRBJ1-5; CDR3: CSAGRGLDQPQHF; DNA: TGCAGTGCTGGGAGGGGTCTGGATCAGCCCCAGCATTTT
size: .; V: TRBV10-3; D: .; J: TRBJ2-7; CDR3: CAISESQNRAYEQYF; DNA: TGTGCCATCAGTGAGTCTCAGAACAGAGCCTACGAGCAGTACTTC
size: few; V: TRBV7-9; D: .; J: TRBJ1-6; CDR3: CASSLDALTNSPLHF; DNA: TGTGCCAGCAGCTTAGACGCGCTAACCAATTCACCCCTCCACTTT
size: .; V: TRBV7-2; D: .; J: TRBJ1-3; CDR3: CASSTYEDLSGNTIYF; DNA: TGTGCCAGCAGCACTTATGAAGATCTCTCTGGAAACACCATATATTTT
size: .; V: TRBV27; D: .; J: TRBJ1-2; CDR3: CASSLLPGGSNYGYTF; DNA: TGTGCCAGCAGTTTATTGCCCGGGGGATCTAACTATGGCTACACCTTC
size: few; V: TRBV11-2; D: .; J: TRBJ2-3; CDR3: CASMGGYSSTDTQYF; DNA: TGTGCCAGTATGGGGGGCTACTCTAGCACAGATACGCAGTATTTT
size: .; V: TRBV18; D: TRBD1; J: TRBJ1-1; CDR3: CASSPSTGQGWTEAFF; DNA: TGTGCCAGCTCACCGAGCACCGGACAGGGCTGGACTGAAGCTTTCTTT
size: .; V: TRBV19; D: TRBD2; J: TRBJ2-1; CDR3: CASMAGGSYNEQFF; DNA: TGTGCCAGTATGGCGGGGGGTTCCTACAATGAGCAGTTCTTC
size: .; V: TRBV4-3; D: TRBD1; J: TRBJ1-4; CDR3: CASSQDDRGPELFF; DNA: TGCGCCAGCAGCCAAGACGACAGGGGCCCAGAACTGTTTTTT
size: .; V: TRBV19; D: TRBD1; J: TRBJ1-1; CDR3: CASSIGRQGGYTEAFF; DNA: TGTGCCAGTAGTATAGGTCGACAGGGGGGTTACACTGAAGCTTTCTTT
size: many; V: TRBV5-1; D: .; J: TRBJ1-2; CDR3: CASSPRDNYGYTF; DNA: TGCGCCAGCAGCCCCAGGGATAACTATGGCTACACCTTC
size: .; V: TRBV7-2; D: TRBD1; J: TRBJ2-1; CDR3: CASSYRQGRSDEQFF; DNA: TGTGCCAGCAGCTATCGACAGGGGCGAAGTGATGAGCAGTTCTTC
size: .; V: TRBV20-1; D: TRBD1; J: TRBJ1-4; CDR3: CSARDRVGEKLFF; DNA: TGCAGTGCTAGGGACAGGGTGGGCGAAAAACTGTTTTTT
size: many; V: TRBV3-1; D: .; J: TRBJ2-7; CDR3: CASSLRQVEGEQYF; DNA: TGTGCCAGCAGTCTTCGACAGGTGGAAGGAGAGCAGTACTTC
size: few; V: TRBV5-1; D: .; J: TRBJ2-1; CDR3: CASSTDGPSYNEQFF; DNA: TGCGCCAGCAGCACGGACGGGCCCTCCTACAATGAGCAGTTCTTC
size: .; V: TRBV28; D: TRBD2; J: TRBJ2-5; CDR3: CASGVMYF; DNA: TGTGCTAGCGGGGTTATGTACTTC
size: .; V: TRBV20-1; D: .; J: TRBJ2-4; CDR3: CSARVQGSYNEQYF; DNA: TGCAGTGCTAGAGTTCAGGGGTCCTACAATGAGCAGTACTTC
size: .; V: TRBV4-1; D: .; J: TRBJ1-4; CDR3: CASSHREGSEKLFF; DNA: TGCGCCAGCAGCCACCGCGAGGGTAGTGAAAAACTGTTTTTT
size: many; V: TRBV2; D: .; J: TRBJ1-4; CDR3: CASSPEDEKLFF; DNA: TGTGCCAGCAGTCCGGAGGATGAAAAACTGTTTTTT
size: .; V: TRBV12-3/TRBV12-4; D: TRBD2; J: TRBJ2-5; CDR3: CASSPLAGEFRQETQYF; DNA: TGTGCCAGCAGCCCACTAGCGGGGGAGTTTAGGCAAGAGACCCAGTACTTC
size: few; V: TRBV12-5; D: .; J: TRBJ2-3; CDR3: CASGLADAQYF; DNA: TGTGCTAGTGGTTTGGCAGATGCGCAGTATTTT